This TCR beta chain is drawn from a study of response to subunit inactivated influenza vaccine (dated by TCRdb to the late 2010s). With regard to the full study: Deep quantitative T cell receptor repertoire profiling was used in the study to track responses to a trivalent subunit inactivated influenza vaccine.

To prepare the library, RT-PCR was applied. Sequencing instrument: Illumina HiSeq 2500. TCRdb handled the public reads itself, with Q25 trimming in fastp and clone calling in MiXCR, and kept productive beta chains. Rows with one shared CDR3 protein collapse into an entry with the most common genes and DNA. This sample holds about 800,000 distinct CDR3 sequences; approximately 21% were observed only once. Of the sample, around 9.6% falls within the top ten clones. Broad study findings and their caveats: It was suggested by the authors that each seasonal influenza vaccination may recruit only a limited number of new T cells.

In regard to this clonotype: This clone's antigen is unknown. No much larger clone is present one base from it, and per-base qualities are unavailable.

From the germline V gene, CDR1 is SGHRS and CDR2 is YFSETQ. Trimming removed 1 base from V and 0 bases from J, leaving 8 bases between the germline ends. From the cysteine up to the phenylalanine, the CDR3 has a length of 16 residues. Just the 48-base CDR3 DNA is kept, in frame starting at base 1. This sample comprised PBMCs from blood, obtained around 5 days after vaccination. The chain employs TRBV5-1 and TRBJ1-6; the D gene is possibly TRBD1, with 6 bases matching. This TCR came from a man in his fifties who received an inactivated influenza vaccine. Donor details come from another sample of the same person, matched by shared clones. CDR3 region: CASSLRGNSYNSPLHF. The bases are TGCGCCAGCAGCTTGAGGGGGAACTCCTATAATTCACCCCTCCACTTT.